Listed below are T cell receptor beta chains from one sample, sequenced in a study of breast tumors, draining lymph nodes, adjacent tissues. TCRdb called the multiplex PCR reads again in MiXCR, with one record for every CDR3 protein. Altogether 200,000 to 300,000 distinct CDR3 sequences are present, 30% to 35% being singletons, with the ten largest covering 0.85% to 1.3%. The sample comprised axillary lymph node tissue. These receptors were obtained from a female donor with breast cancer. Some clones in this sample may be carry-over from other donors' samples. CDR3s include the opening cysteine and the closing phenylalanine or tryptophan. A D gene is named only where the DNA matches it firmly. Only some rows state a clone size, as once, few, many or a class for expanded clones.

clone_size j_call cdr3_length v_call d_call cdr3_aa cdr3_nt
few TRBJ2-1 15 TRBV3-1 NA CASSQDTGRNNEQFF TGTGCCAGCAGCCAAGACACGGGACGTAACAATGAGCAGTTCTTC
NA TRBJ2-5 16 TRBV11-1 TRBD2 CASSSSASGTGGTQYF TGTGCCAGCAGCTCCAGTGCTAGCGGGACGGGAGGGACCCAGTACTTC
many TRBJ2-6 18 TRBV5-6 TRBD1 CASSQTGTGGYGANVLTF TGTGCCAGCAGTCAAACCGGGACAGGGGGCTATGGGGCCAACGTCCTGACTTTC
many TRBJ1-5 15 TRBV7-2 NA CASSLATGRNQPQHF TGTGCCAGCAGCTTGGCCACAGGGCGCAATCAGCCCCAGCATTTT
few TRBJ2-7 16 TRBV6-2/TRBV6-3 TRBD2 CASSTRLAGGIYEQYF TGTGCCAGCAGTACGAGACTAGCGGGAGGAATCTACGAGCAGTACTTC
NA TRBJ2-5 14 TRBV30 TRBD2 CAWSVGGGRETQYF TGTGCCTGGAGTGTAGGCGGGGGGCGCGAGACCCAGTACTTC
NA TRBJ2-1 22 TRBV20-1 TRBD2 CSASDAPGPPVQLAGSYNEQFF TGCAGTGCTAGTGATGCCCCAGGCCCGCCCGTGCAACTAGCGGGGTCCTACAATGAGCAGTTCTTC
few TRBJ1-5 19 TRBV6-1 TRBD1 CASSEVRTGGLINFQPQHF TGTGCCAGCAGTGAAGTGCGGACAGGGGGTTTAATCAACTTTCAGCCCCAGCATTTT
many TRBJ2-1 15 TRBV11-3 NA CASLARTAAYNEQFF TGTGCCAGTCTAGCCCGGACAGCAGCCTACAATGAGCAGTTCTTC
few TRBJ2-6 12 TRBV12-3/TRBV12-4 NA CASSTGANVLTF TGTGCCAGCAGTACCGGGGCCAACGTCCTGACTTTC
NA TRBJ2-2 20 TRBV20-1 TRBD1 CSATGTGTGGTTTNTGELFF TGCAGTGCAACCGGGACAGGGACCGGTGGGACTACTACGAACACCGGGGAGCTGTTTTTT
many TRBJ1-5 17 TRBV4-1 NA CASSPRDSAISNQPQHF TGCGCCAGCAGCCCTCGCGACAGCGCTATTAGCAATCAGCCCCAGCATTTT
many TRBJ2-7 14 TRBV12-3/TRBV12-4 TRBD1 CASTPRTGVHEQYF TGTGCCAGCACCCCTCGGACAGGGGTCCACGAGCAGTACTTC
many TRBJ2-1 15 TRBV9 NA CASSVDQGTYNEQFF TGTGCCAGCAGCGTAGATCAGGGTACTTACAATGAGCAGTTCTTC
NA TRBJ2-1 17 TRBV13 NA CASSARRGVVYSNEQFF TGTGCCAGCAGCGCGCGCAGGGGGGTCGTTTATTCCAATGAGCAGTTCTTC
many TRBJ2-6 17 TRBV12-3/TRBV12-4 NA CASSFVAGAVGANVLTF TGTGCCAGCAGTTTCGTGGCGGGGGCAGTTGGGGCCAACGTCCTGACTTTC
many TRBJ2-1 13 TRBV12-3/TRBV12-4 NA CASSFVDSYEQFF TGTGCCAGCAGTTTCGTGGACTCCTATGAGCAGTTCTTC
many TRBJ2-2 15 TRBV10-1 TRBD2 CASSEKRGDTGELFF TGCGCCAGCAGTGAAAAGCGGGGCGACACCGGGGAGCTGTTTTTT
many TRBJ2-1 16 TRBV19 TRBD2 CATRLAGNLLANEQFF TGTGCCACCAGACTAGCGGGAAACCTTCTCGCCAATGAGCAGTTCTTC
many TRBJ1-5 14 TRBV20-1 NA CSAPGGERNQPQHF TGCAGTGCCCCTGGAGGGGAACGGAATCAGCCCCAGCATTTT
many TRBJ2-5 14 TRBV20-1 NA CSASRAGKQETQYF TGCAGTGCTTCCCGGGCGGGAAAACAAGAGACCCAGTACTTC
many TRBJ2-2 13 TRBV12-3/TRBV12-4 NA CASRRDGTGELFF TGTGCCAGCAGGCGGGATGGGACCGGGGAGCTGTTTTTT
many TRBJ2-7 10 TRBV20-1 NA CSVDSYEQYF TGCAGTGTGGACTCCTACGAGCAGTACTTC
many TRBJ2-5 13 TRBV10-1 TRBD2 CASSTTSGETQYF TGTGCCAGCAGCACCACTAGCGGTGAGACCCAGTACTTC
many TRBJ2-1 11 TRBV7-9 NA CASSPSGEQFF TGTGCCAGCAGCCCCTCGGGGGAGCAGTTCTTC
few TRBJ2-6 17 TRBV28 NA CASSPGGGRSGANVLTF TGTGCCAGCAGTCCCGGGGGCGGGAGAAGTGGGGCCAACGTCCTGACTTTC
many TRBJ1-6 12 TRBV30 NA CAWRSVSSPLHF TGTGCCTGGAGATCGGTCAGTTCACCCCTCCACTTT
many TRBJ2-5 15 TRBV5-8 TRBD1 CASSLGGPFQETQYF TGTGCCAGCAGCTTAGGGGGCCCATTCCAAGAGACCCAGTACTTC
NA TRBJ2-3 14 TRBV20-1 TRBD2 CSASSGLAGDTQYF TGCAGTGCCAGCAGCGGACTAGCGGGAGATACGCAGTATTTT
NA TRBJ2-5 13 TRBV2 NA CASSLLSGEAQYF TGTGCCAGCAGTTTATTAAGTGGGGAGGCCCAGTACTTC
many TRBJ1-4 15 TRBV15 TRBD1 CATSRIGQGYEKLFF TGTGCCACCAGCAGAATTGGACAGGGGTACGAAAAACTGTTTTTT
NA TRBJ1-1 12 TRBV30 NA CAWSYRVNEAFF TGTGCCTGGAGTTACAGGGTGAACGAAGCTTTCTTT
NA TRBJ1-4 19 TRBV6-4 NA CASVPQRPSTLGQDEKLFF NA
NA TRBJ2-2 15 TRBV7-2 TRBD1 CASSLTGGSTGKLSF TGTGCCAGCAGCTTGACAGGGGGGAGCACCGGGAAGCTGTCTTTT
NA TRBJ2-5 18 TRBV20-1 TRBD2 CSASPQPGTSGEQETQYF TGCAGTGCCAGCCCTCAGCCAGGGACTAGCGGAGAGCAAGAGACCCAGTACTTC
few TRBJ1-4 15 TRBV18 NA CASSPELASNEKLFF TGTGCCAGCTCACCAGAGCTGGCGTCAAATGAAAAACTGTTTTTT
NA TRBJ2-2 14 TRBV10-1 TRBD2 CASRKGGPDGELFF TGCGCCAGCAGGAAGGGAGGGCCAGACGGGGAGCTGTTTTTT
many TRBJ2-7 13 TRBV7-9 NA CASSLGITYEQYF TGTGCCAGCAGCTTGGGTATAACCTACGAGCAGTACTTC
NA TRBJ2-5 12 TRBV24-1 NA CATSGPEETQYF TGTGCCACCAGTGGCCCGGAAGAGACCCAGTACTTC
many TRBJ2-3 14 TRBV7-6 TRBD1 CASSLRQGADTQYF TGTGCCAGCAGCCTTCGACAGGGGGCAGATACGCAGTATTTT
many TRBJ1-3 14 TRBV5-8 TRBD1 CASSAGQVGNTIYF TGTGCCAGCAGCGCGGGACAGGTTGGAAACACCATATATTTT
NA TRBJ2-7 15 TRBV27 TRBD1 CASSSQTGKRYEQYF TGTGCCAGCAGTTCCCAGACAGGGAAGAGGTACGAGCAGTACTTC
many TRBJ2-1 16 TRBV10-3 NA CAIKVGAGSSYNEQFF TGTGCCATCAAAGTCGGGGCGGGGAGCTCCTACAATGAGCAGTTCTTC
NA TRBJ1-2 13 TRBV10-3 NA CAISGGRDFGYTF TGTGCCATCAGTGGGGGCAGGGACTTCGGCTACACCTTC
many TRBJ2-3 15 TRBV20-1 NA CSARGGAGSADTQYF TGCAGTGCCCGAGGAGGAGCTGGGAGTGCAGATACGCAGTATTTT
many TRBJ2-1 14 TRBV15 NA CATSPGVTYNEQFF TGTGCCACCAGCCCGGGAGTAACCTACAATGAGCAGTTCTTC
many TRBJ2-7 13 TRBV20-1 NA CSARGTTPYEQYF TGCAGTGCTAGAGGGACTACACCCTACGAGCAGTACTTC
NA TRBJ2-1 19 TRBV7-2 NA CASSLRFVAGKLAYNEQSF TGTGCCAGCAGCTTAAGGTTTGTCGCGGGGAAGCTTGCCTACAATGAGCAGTCCTTC
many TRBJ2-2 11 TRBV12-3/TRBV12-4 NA CASRLNGELFF TGTGCCAGCAGACTTAACGGGGAGCTGTTTTTT
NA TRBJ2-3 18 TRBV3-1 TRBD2 CASTLGLAGGGGTDTQYF TGTGCCAGCACCCTTGGACTAGCGGGAGGAGGGGGCACAGATACGCAGTATTTT
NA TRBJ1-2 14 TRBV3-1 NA CASSQGAGAYGYTF TGTGCCAGCAGCCAAGGGGCGGGGGCCTATGGCTACACCTTC
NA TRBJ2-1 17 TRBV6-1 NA CASSSKVRRPEVNEQFF TGTGCCAGCAGTTCTAAGGTTAGGCGTCCAGAGGTTAATGAGCAGTTCTTC
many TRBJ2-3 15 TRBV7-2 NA CASSFAGLSTDTQYF TGTGCCAGCAGCTTCGCGGGGCTTAGCACAGATACGCAGTATTTT